This entry features one T cell receptor (beta chain) sequence. The antigen this receptor binds is unknown. One base away there is no much larger clone; base qualities are not given. The germline V gene gives CDR1 as SGHDT and CDR2 as YYEEEE. Inclusive of the bounding cysteine and phenylalanine, the CDR3 is 15 residues long. This entry keeps only the CDR3 DNA: 45 bases, framed from base 1. V is cut back by 3 bases and J by 0 bases, with 5 bases in the junction unmatched. This entry is derived from a study of blood T cell repertoires in COVID-19 (dated by TCRdb to 2019 to 2021). Looking at the study overall: Samples covering the acute and convalescent phases of COVID-19 were provided by collaborators in the United States, Italy and Spain. The material from the prospective study consisted of cDNA or gDNA derived from T cells, B-cell-depleted T cells, or PBMCs. Subjects who had been exposed to COVID-19, were actively infected with it, or had recovered from it provided the deeply sampled blood TCRbeta repertoires that made up the dataset. The repertoires were made available in a free public database intended to serve as a resource for research on the immune response to SARS-CoV-2. Samples were obtained from the ongoing ImmuneRACE study (first 160 participants) and from about 1,300 subjects provided by 6 global collaborators. Nearly every sample came with metadata listing a de-identified subject ID, COVID-19 status, age in years and sex. HLA class I and class II types, where available, came from metadata supplied by the sample provider rather than from assay-based typing. The study at large found these results: The quantity of clinical and demographic metadata differed by source and by participant and was supplied without curation.

The collaborating institutions used their own protocols to collect whole blood in K2EDTA tubes. For TCRbeta analysis, collaborator samples were shipped as frozen whole blood, as isolated PBMCs, or as DNA extracted from either sample type. TCRbeta CDR3 regions were amplified from genomic DNA by means of the immunoSEQ Assay, a bias-controlled multiplex PCR. Per the original workflow: Within the assay, amplification of reference gene primers was used to estimate how many nucleated cells each sample contained. To quantify the absolute abundance of each unique TCRbeta CDR3 rearrangement, sequence reads were collapsed and filtered. For each sample, productive Simpson clonality was calculated as the square root of Simpson's diversity index across productive rearrangements. The table was pulled from immuneACCESS by TCRdb, which kept in-frame rearrangements only. Such tables lose some clones; where checked, under half of the loss comes from unresolved V genes, and the rest has no known cause. V and J calls and clone size come straight from that table; D and trimming were deduced from the DNA. For this sample the table gives 250,000 to 300,000 clones, of which around 86% were detected only once. The ten largest clones capture around 3.6% of the sample.

The chain was built from TRBV5-6 and TRBJ2-7; 8 nucleotides in the junction match TRBD1. This receptor was taken from a man aged 18-30 years with active or convalescent COVID-19. Sequencing was done on a sample of peripheral blood. The DNA is TGTGCCAGCAGCTCGTGGGACAGGTCCTCCTACGAGCAGTACTTC. Its protein is CASSSWDRSSYEQYF.